This T cell receptor (beta chain) was retrieved from a study of T cell clonality in common variable immunodeficiency. Control and CVID samples contributed equal amounts of genomic DNA. The data were produced by immunoSEQ multiplex PCR, yet TCRdb's version contains in-frame clones alone and is incomplete. The data show roughly 39,000 clones, with none appearing a single time. In germline, CDR1 is SGHTA, CDR2 FQGNSA. V was pared by 5 bases and J by 5 bases, with 10 bases between. The CDR3 covers 13 residues. Study outcomes and limitations: Reportedly, TCR beta sequences from common variable immunodeficiency showed fewer deletions and N-nucleotide insertions. Patient heterogeneity in the CVID cohort limited correlations between repertoire features and clinical complications. Fewer TCRbeta clones were shared among CVID subjects than controls.

Donors gave roughly 4.5 to 8.5 ml heparinized peripheral whole blood. This clone was detected many times. Its specificity is unknown. Read data end 3 residues before the CDR3 end; the end is taken from the germline J gene. V gene TRBV7-2 combines with J gene TRBJ2-4, with D unclear. This TCR was sampled from a human donor with common variable immunodeficiency. The specimen sequenced was peripheral blood mononuclear cells. This chain's CDR3 is CASSARVENIQYF. The DNA read from the CDR3 is TGTGCCAGCAGCGCAAGGGTCGAAAACATT.